The TCR beta chain under discussion was sequenced for a study of blood T cell repertoires in COVID-19. About the study: Donors in the United States, Italy and Spain gave samples during acute or convalescent COVID-19. PBMCs, B-cell-depleted T cells, or T cells were the source of the cDNA or gDNA that made up the material.

Per the original methods: Estimated nucleated cell counts came from reference gene primer amplification. The repertoire was sequenced with immunoSEQ multiplex PCR; TCRdb's copy has only in-frame clones and lacks some. The V and J calls and clone size were taken over from that table, and D and trimming were inferred from the DNA. The table has tens of thousands of clones, 79% seen once. Sequencing input: peripheral blood. The TCR comes from a man in his sixties with active or convalescent COVID-19.

Here the CDR3 DNA reads TGTGCCAGCAGCGTAACGGGGAAAAGCCCAGAGACCCAGTACTTC. This encodes CASSVTGKSPETQYF. J is TRBJ2-5 and V is TRBV9, with D possibly being TRBD2 (5 bases). Germline-derived CDR1 and CDR2 are SGDLS and YYNGEE. V was cut by 1 base and J by 4 bases, with 14 bases left in between. The CDR3 is 15 residues long.